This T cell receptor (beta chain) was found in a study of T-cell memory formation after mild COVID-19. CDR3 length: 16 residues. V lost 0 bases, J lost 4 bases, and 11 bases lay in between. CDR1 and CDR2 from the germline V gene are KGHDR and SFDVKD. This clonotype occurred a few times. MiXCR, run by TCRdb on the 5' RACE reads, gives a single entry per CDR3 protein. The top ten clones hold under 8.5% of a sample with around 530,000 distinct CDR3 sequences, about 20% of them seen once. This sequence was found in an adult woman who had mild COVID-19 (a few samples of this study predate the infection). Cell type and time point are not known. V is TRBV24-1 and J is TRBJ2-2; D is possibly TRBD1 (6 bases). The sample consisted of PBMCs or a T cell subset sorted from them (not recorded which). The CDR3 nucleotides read TGTGCCACCAGTGATTTGGGACAGACCCTCACCGGGGAGCTGTTTTTT. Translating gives CATSDLGQTLTGELFF.